Listed below are T cell receptor beta chains from one sample, sequenced in a study of patients and donors after allogeneic stem cell transplantation. TCRdb re-analysed the RT-PCR reads in MiXCR, keeping a single row per CDR3 protein. The repertoire holds 190,000 or so distinct CDR3 sequences, with 35% to 45% as singletons. The specimen sequenced was blood, either unsorted or a sorted T cell fraction (not recorded which). These receptor sequences come from a human donor who was either an allogeneic HSCT recipient or a stem cell or donor lymphocyte infusion donor (not recorded which). It is not recorded whose cells these are; they may come from a transplant donor. Each CDR3 is given with its conserved first and last residue. D genes are given only for firm matches. Size values are once, few and many counts, or a class for expanded clones, and some rows have none.

clone_size: NA
v_call: TRBV5-1
d_call: TRBD2
j_call: TRBJ2-3
cdr3_aa: CASSLASSGAGDTQYF
cdr3_nt: TGCGCCAGCAGCTTGGCGTCTAGCGGGGCCGGAGATACGCAGTATTTT

clone_size: NA
v_call: TRBV5-4
d_call: NA
j_call: TRBJ1-3
cdr3_aa: CASSDSWGSGNTIYF
cdr3_nt: TGTGCCAGCAGCGATTCTTGGGGATCTGGAAACACCATATATTTT

clone_size: once
v_call: TRBV12-3/TRBV12-4
d_call: NA
j_call: TRBJ1-1
cdr3_aa: CASSLMGAAERAFF
cdr3_nt: TGTGCCAGCAGTTTAATGGGGGCCGCGGAGCGAGCTTTCTTT

clone_size: NA
v_call: TRBV9
d_call: NA
j_call: TRBJ1-3
cdr3_aa: CASSAGSSGLYF
cdr3_nt: TGTGCCAGCAGCGCCGGCTCCTCCGGCCTATATTTT

clone_size: NA
v_call: TRBV29-1
d_call: TRBD1
j_call: TRBJ2-2
cdr3_aa: CSGRGTGGTGELFF
cdr3_nt: TGCAGCGGCCGGGGGACAGGGGGCACCGGGGAGCTGTTTTTT

clone_size: few
v_call: TRBV6-6
d_call: TRBD2
j_call: TRBJ2-3
cdr3_aa: CASGAAGGGDTQYF
cdr3_nt: TGTGCCAGCGGGGCCGCGGGGGGAGGAGATACGCAGTATTTT

clone_size: NA
v_call: TRBV4-2
d_call: NA
j_call: TRBJ1-1
cdr3_aa: CASSQEGGGPEAFF
cdr3_nt: TGTGCCAGCAGCCAAGAAGGGGGGGGCCCTGAAGCTTTCTTT

clone_size: few
v_call: TRBV28
d_call: NA
j_call: TRBJ1-2
cdr3_aa: CASSSYGYTF
cdr3_nt: TGTGCCAGCAGTAGCTATGGCTACACCTTC

clone_size: NA
v_call: TRBV10-3
d_call: NA
j_call: TRBJ1-6
cdr3_aa: CAISLEVLGSPLHF
cdr3_nt: TGTGCCATCAGTCTCGAGGTATTAGGTTCACCCCTCCACTTT

clone_size: NA
v_call: TRBV7-2
d_call: TRBD1
j_call: TRBJ1-1
cdr3_aa: CASSKDRASSTEAFF
cdr3_nt: TGTGCCAGCAGCAAGGACAGGGCCTCAAGCACTGAAGCTTTCTTT

clone_size: NA
v_call: TRBV5-1
d_call: TRBD2
j_call: TRBJ2-5
cdr3_aa: CASSLSGGEETQYF
cdr3_nt: TGCGCCAGCAGCTTAAGCGGGGGAGAGGAGACCCAGTACTTC

clone_size: once
v_call: TRBV11-2
d_call: TRBD1
j_call: TRBJ1-1
cdr3_aa: CASTLRQGAEAFF
cdr3_nt: TGTGCCAGCACCTTAAGGCAGGGGGCTGAAGCTTTCTTT

clone_size: NA
v_call: TRBV20-1
d_call: NA
j_call: TRBJ2-7
cdr3_aa: CSARGQTNYEQYF
cdr3_nt: TGCAGTGCGCGGGGACAGACAAATTACGAGCAGTACTTC

clone_size: NA
v_call: TRBV10-3
d_call: NA
j_call: TRBJ1-2
cdr3_aa: CAIRGYGINYGYTF
cdr3_nt: TGTGCCATCAGGGGGTACGGGATTAACTATGGCTACACCTTC

clone_size: few
v_call: TRBV6-1
d_call: TRBD1
j_call: TRBJ1-2
cdr3_aa: CASRGQGGGYTF
cdr3_nt: TGTGCCAGCAGGGGACAGGGCGGAGGCTACACCTTC

clone_size: few
v_call: TRBV6-4
d_call: TRBD2
j_call: TRBJ2-3
cdr3_aa: CASSPGLAFPDTQYF
cdr3_nt: TGTGCCAGCAGTCCGGGACTAGCGTTTCCAGATACGCAGTATTTT

clone_size: NA
v_call: TRBV5-1
d_call: NA
j_call: TRBJ2-2
cdr3_aa: CASSSPRGGTGELFF
cdr3_nt: TGCGCCAGCAGCTCGCCGAGGGGTGGCACCGGGGAGCTGTTTTTT

clone_size: many
v_call: TRBV24-1
d_call: TRBD1
j_call: TRBJ2-5
cdr3_aa: CATRPRQGIGETQYF
cdr3_nt: TGTGCCACCAGACCACGACAGGGAATTGGAGAGACCCAGTACTTC

clone_size: NA
v_call: TRBV4-2
d_call: TRBD2
j_call: TRBJ2-5
cdr3_aa: CASSGGGTYQETQYF
cdr3_nt: TGTGCCAGCAGCGGCGGGGGAACGTACCAAGAGACCCAGTACTTC

clone_size: NA
v_call: TRBV24-1
d_call: NA
j_call: TRBJ2-5
cdr3_aa: CATSEGTGRETQYF
cdr3_nt: TGTGCCACCAGTGAAGGTACAGGGAGGGAGACCCAGTACTTC

clone_size: NA
v_call: TRBV2
d_call: NA
j_call: TRBJ2-1
cdr3_aa: CASSERSSYNEQFF
cdr3_nt: TGTGCCAGCAGTGAGCGGAGCTCCTACAATGAGCAGTTCTTC

clone_size: few
v_call: TRBV4-2
d_call: TRBD2
j_call: TRBJ2-4
cdr3_aa: CASSQESGTSNIQYF
cdr3_nt: TGTGCCAGCAGCCAAGAGTCCGGGACTAGCAACATTCAGTACTTC

clone_size: many
v_call: TRBV20-1
d_call: NA
j_call: TRBJ1-5
cdr3_aa: CSASSISNQPQHF
cdr3_nt: TGCAGTGCTTCCTCTATTAGCAATCAGCCCCAGCATTTT

clone_size: NA
v_call: TRBV20-1
d_call: NA
j_call: TRBJ1-4
cdr3_aa: CSAGVTNEKLFF
cdr3_nt: TGCAGTGCCGGGGTCACTAATGAAAAACTGTTTTTT

clone_size: few
v_call: TRBV19
d_call: TRBD1
j_call: TRBJ1-2
cdr3_aa: CASSPRTGGYGYTF
cdr3_nt: TGTGCCAGTAGTCCTAGGACAGGGGGCTATGGCTACACCTTC

clone_size: NA
v_call: TRBV27
d_call: NA
j_call: TRBJ2-7
cdr3_aa: CASSSLLGIRASEQYF
cdr3_nt: TGTGCCAGCAGTTCCCTTTTGGGGATTAGGGCTAGCGAGCAGTACTTC

clone_size: NA
v_call: TRBV24-1
d_call: NA
j_call: TRBJ2-3
cdr3_aa: CATRGPTDTQYF
cdr3_nt: TGTGCCACCAGGGGTCCTACAGATACGCAGTATTTT

clone_size: few
v_call: TRBV12-3/TRBV12-4
d_call: TRBD1
j_call: TRBJ1-2
cdr3_aa: CASTIAGTANYGYTF
cdr3_nt: TGTGCCAGCACCATCGCAGGGACAGCTAACTATGGCTACACCTTC

clone_size: few
v_call: TRBV30
d_call: NA
j_call: TRBJ1-5
cdr3_aa: CAWSEHLSNQPQHF
cdr3_nt: TGTGCCTGGAGTGAGCACCTTAGCAATCAGCCCCAGCATTTT

clone_size: few
v_call: TRBV5-1
d_call: NA
j_call: TRBJ2-1
cdr3_aa: CASSLARGGPSLSAAEQFF
cdr3_nt: TGCGCCAGCAGCTTGGCCAGGGGTGGCCCCAGCCTCTCGGCAGCTGAGCAGTTCTTC

clone_size: NA
v_call: TRBV5-1
d_call: TRBD1
j_call: TRBJ1-1
cdr3_aa: CARPGQGAFENTEAFF
cdr3_nt: TGCGCCAGACCGGGACAGGGGGCCTTCGAGAACACTGAAGCTTTCTTT

clone_size: few
v_call: TRBV20-1
d_call: TRBD1
j_call: TRBJ1-1
cdr3_aa: CSALKGAWNTEAFF
cdr3_nt: TGCAGTGCTCTAAAGGGGGCCTGGAACACTGAAGCTTTCTTT

clone_size: NA
v_call: TRBV5-1
d_call: NA
j_call: TRBJ1-6
cdr3_aa: CASSLGVEAPLHF
cdr3_nt: TGCGCCAGCAGCTTGGGGGTGGAGGCACCCCTCCACTTT

clone_size: NA
v_call: TRBV25-1
d_call: NA
j_call: TRBJ2-5
cdr3_aa: CASSRGLPLRGETQYF
cdr3_nt: TGTGCCAGCAGTCGGGGACTTCCCTTAAGGGGAGAGACCCAGTACTTC

clone_size: NA
v_call: TRBV28
d_call: TRBD1
j_call: TRBJ1-2
cdr3_aa: CASTPGDRPYGYTF
cdr3_nt: TGTGCCAGCACTCCAGGGGACAGACCCTATGGCTACACCTTC

clone_size: NA
v_call: TRBV6-5
d_call: TRBD1
j_call: TRBJ2-5
cdr3_aa: CASSLGQEVRAEF
cdr3_nt: TGTGCCAGCAGCCTCGGACAGGAAGTAAGGGCAGAATTC

clone_size: NA
v_call: TRBV25-1
d_call: NA
j_call: TRBJ1-5
cdr3_aa: CASSAQGGQPQHF
cdr3_nt: TGTGCCAGCAGTGCGCAGGGAGGTCAGCCCCAGCATTTT

clone_size: NA
v_call: TRBV20-1
d_call: NA
j_call: TRBJ2-5
cdr3_aa: CSARGQQETQYF
cdr3_nt: TGCAGTGCTAGAGGGCAGCAAGAGACCCAGTACTTC

clone_size: NA
v_call: TRBV4-2
d_call: NA
j_call: TRBJ1-2
cdr3_aa: CASSQEGFRGLNYGYTF
cdr3_nt: TGTGCCAGCAGCCAAGAAGGTTTCAGGGGCCTTAACTATGGCTACACCTTC

clone_size: few
v_call: TRBV12-3/TRBV12-4
d_call: TRBD1
j_call: TRBJ1-2
cdr3_aa: CASKRDSGYGYTF
cdr3_nt: TGTGCCAGCAAAAGGGACAGCGGCTATGGCTACACCTTC

clone_size: NA
v_call: TRBV29-1
d_call: TRBD1
j_call: TRBJ2-2
cdr3_aa: CSGRTGGEDAGELFF
cdr3_nt: TGCAGCGGTAGGACAGGGGGCGAAGATGCCGGGGAGCTGTTTTTT

clone_size: NA
v_call: TRBV25-1
d_call: NA
j_call: TRBJ1-2
cdr3_aa: CASSEVQDFGYTF
cdr3_nt: TGTGCCAGCAGTGAAGTCCAGGACTTTGGCTACACCTTC